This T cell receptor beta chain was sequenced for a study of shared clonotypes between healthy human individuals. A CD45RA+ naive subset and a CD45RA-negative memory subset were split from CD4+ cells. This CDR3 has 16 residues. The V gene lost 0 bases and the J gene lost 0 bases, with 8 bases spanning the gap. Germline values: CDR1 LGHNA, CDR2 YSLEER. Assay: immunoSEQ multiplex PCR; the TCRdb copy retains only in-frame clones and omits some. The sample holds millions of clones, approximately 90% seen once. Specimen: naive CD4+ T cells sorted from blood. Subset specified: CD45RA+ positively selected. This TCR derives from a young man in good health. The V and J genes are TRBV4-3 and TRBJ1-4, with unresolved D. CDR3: CASSQEQTATNEKLFF. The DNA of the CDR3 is TGCGCCAGCAGCCAAGAACAGACCGCAACTAATGAAAAACTGTTTTTT.